Below are 30 T cell receptor beta chains sequenced from a single sample in a study of beta chain features in type 1 diabetes. Expressed TCRB transcripts were sequenced because the isolated RNA had all been reverse transcribed beforehand. The method was immunoSEQ multiplex PCR; TCRdb's version includes in-frame clones alone and lacks a portion of them. The table shows 200,000 to 250,000 clones, with over 65% occurring only once. Material: naive CD4+ T cells from blood. The receptors originated from a man between 25 and 39 years old in good health.

This clone has a handful of counts. The chain combines TRBV29-1 with TRBJ2-2; TRBD1 is a possible D gene (5 bases). In germline, CDR1 is SQVTM, CDR2 ANQGSEA. CDR3 size: 13 residues. Trimming removed 3 bases from V and 0 bases from J, with 5 bases in between. The chain's CDR3 is CSVEGPNTGELFF. CDR3 DNA sequence: TGCAGCGTTGAGGGGCCGAACACCGGGGAGCTGTTTTTT.

The rearrangement joins TRBV5-1 to TRBJ2-5, with D possibly called TRBD1 or TRBD2 (5 bases each). Germline loops: CDR1 SGHRS, CDR2 YFSETQ. The length of the CDR3 is 16 residues. V was pared by 0 bases and J by 3 bases, with 15 bases between. CDR3 in amino acids: CASSLAVWGREETQYF. The CDR3 DNA sequence: TGCGCCAGCAGCTTGGCCGTTTGGGGACGGGAAGAGACCCAGTACTTC.

This chain uses TRBV25-1 with TRBJ1-2; weak D call: TRBD1 (6 bases). Germline assignment: CDR1 MGHDK and CDR2 SYGVNS. V shed 6 bases and J shed 5 bases, with 13 bases lying between them. CDR3 length: 13 residues. The chain's CDR3 is CASRSGEGYGYTF. In DNA form, the CDR3 reads TGTGCCAGCAGGTCAGGGGAAGGGTATGGCTACACCTTC.

The rearrangement uses TRBV18 and TRBJ2-1, with 9 bases identical to TRBD1. This CDR3 is 16 amino acids long. Germline V gene data show CDR1 as KGHSH and CDR2 as LQKENI. V trimming: 5 bases; J trimming: 8 bases; junction bases outside the gene matches: 13. The CDR3 spells CASSLTTGGGSDEQFF. As DNA, the CDR3 is TGTGCCAGCTCATTAACGACAGGGGGTGGTTCTGATGAGCAGTTCTTC. Filled out from reference TRBV18 and TRBJ2-1, the complete variable domain reads NAGVMQNPRHLVRRRGQEARLRCSPMKGHSHVYWYRQLPEEGLKFMVYLQKENIIDESGMPKERFSAEFPKEGPSILRIQQVVRGDSAAYFCASSLTTGGGSDEQFFGPGTRLTVL.

This clone was observed a single time. CDR3 sequence (DNA): TGCAGCGTCGATGGGACGGCTAGCACAGATACGCAGTATTTT. It is translated as CSVDGTASTDTQYF. V usage is TRBV29-1 and J usage is TRBJ2-3; either TRBD1 or TRBD2 may fit D (5 bases each). Germline loops: CDR1 SQVTM, CDR2 ANQGSEA. V was shortened by 6 bases and J by 0 bases, with 13 bases between the two germline ends. The CDR3 has 14 residues.

The chain uses TRBV25-1 and TRBJ2-7; D uncertain. The V gene's germline CDR1 is MGHDK and CDR2 SYGVNS. This CDR3 is built from 15 residues. The germline V and J ends were trimmed by 2 bases and 2 bases, with 13 bases remaining between them. The CDR3 sequence: CASSESAGLPYEQYF. For the CDR3, the DNA is TGTGCCAGCAGTGAAAGCGCTGGGCTTCCCTACGAGCAGTACTTC.

This clone was detected a few times. DNA for the CDR3: TGTGCCAGCAGTTACTCATCGGCCCCGAGCTCCTACGAGCAGTACTTC. It is translated as CASSYSSAPSSYEQYF. The chain has TRBV6-5 and TRBJ2-7, with unresolved D. The CDR3 loop spans 16 amino acids. Trimming shortened V by 0 bases and J by 0 bases, and 12 bases separated the two germline ends. Germline V gene data show CDR1 as MNHEY and CDR2 as SVGAGI.

This sequence joins TRBV7-2 and TRBJ1-1; no clear D. CDR1 SGHTA and CDR2 FQGNSA come from the germline V gene. Trimming stripped 5 bases from V and 4 bases from J, with 20 bases between. This CDR3 spans 16 amino acids. CDR3 amino acids: CASSEVRTARSTEAFF. CDR3 sequence (DNA): TGTGCCAGCAGCGAGGTGAGGACGGCTCGGAGCACTGAAGCTTTCTTT.

This sequence joins TRBV18 and TRBJ2-3; no clear D. Trimming removed 2 bases at V and 7 bases at J, with 10 bases between. CDR3 length: 13 residues. From germline, CDR1 is KGHSH and CDR2 LQKENI. CDR3 in DNA: TGTGCCAGCTCACCAGGAACTATCCATACGCAGTATTTT. Its translation is CASSPGTIHTQYF.

J is TRBJ2-3 and V is TRBV7-9; tentatively, D is TRBD2 (6 bases). From germline, CDR1 is SEHNR and CDR2 FQNEAQ (reference sequence). Trimming shortened V by 1 base and J by 6 bases, and 8 bases separated the two germline ends. This CDR3 comprises 13 residues. The CDR3 is CASSLGGADTQYF. The CDR3 DNA reads as TGTGCCAGCAGCTTAGGCGGGGCGGATACGCAGTATTTT.

The chain couples TRBV6-1 to TRBJ2-3; D may correspond to TRBD1 or TRBD2 (5 bases each). This CDR3 comprises 13 residues. The V gene lost 4 bases and the J gene lost 0 bases, with 5 bases spanning the gap. Per germline, CDR1 MNHNS and CDR2 SASEGT. The CDR3 here is CASSGGSTDTQYF. For the CDR3, the DNA is TGTGCCAGCAGTGGGGGGAGCACAGATACGCAGTATTTT.

A note on this clone: Other DNA sequences in the sample encode the same CDR3. This chain uses TRBV30 with TRBJ2-3, with 7 nucleotides matching TRBD1. V lost 5 bases to trimming and J lost 1 base; unmatched junction nucleotides: 0. Germline CDR1 is GTSNPN and CDR2 is SVGIG (reference sequence). The CDR3 consists of 12 residues. CDR3 region: CAWGTGTDTQYF. In DNA form, the CDR3 reads TGTGCCTGGGGGACAGGCACAGATACGCAGTATTTT.

The V and J genes are TRBV29-1 and TRBJ2-1, with D perhaps matching TRBD2 (6 bases). The V and J ends lost 4 bases and 0 bases respectively, with 13 bases between them. Germline V gives CDR1 SQVTM, CDR2 ANQGSEA. The length of the CDR3 is 15 residues. The DNA of the CDR3 is TGCAGCGTTGCTACTAGCACGAGCTCCTACAATGAGCAGTTCTTC. This codes for CSVATSTSSYNEQFF.

The chain employs TRBV16 and TRBJ2-1; TRBD1 might be the D (7 bases). The length of the CDR3 is 12 residues. The ends were cut back, 5 bases at V and 9 bases at J, with 11 bases in the middle. CDR1 KGHSY and CDR2 FQNENV come from the germline V gene. The DNA of the CDR3 is TGTGCCAGCAGCGCGCAGGGGGGTGAGCAGTTCTTC. Protein sequence: CASSAQGGEQFF.

The rearrangement links TRBV29-1 to TRBJ1-5; D unresolved. CDR3 size: 13 residues. V was clipped by 6 bases and J by 3 bases, with 12 bases between them. Germline V CDR1 and CDR2: SQVTM, ANQGSEA. CDR3 bases: TGCAGCGTATCAGACGGAGTCAATCAGCCCCAGCATTTT. Protein product: CSVSDGVNQPQHF.

The rearrangement links TRBV14 to TRBJ2-7; TRBD1 matches at 9 bases. There are 15 residues in the CDR3. The ends lost 3 bases at V and 1 base at J; junction bases unmatched: 4. Germline V gives CDR1 SGHDN, CDR2 FVKESK. CDR3: CASSQIGQGSYEQYF. The CDR3 DNA is TGTGCCAGCAGCCAGATTGGACAGGGGTCCTACGAGCAGTACTTC.

The chain carries TRBV30 and TRBJ2-1; no definite D call. Germline loops: CDR1 GTSNPN, CDR2 SVGIG (reference sequence). CDR3 length: 13 residues. The ends were cut back, 2 bases at V and 5 bases at J, with 10 bases in the middle. CDR3 sequence (DNA): TGTGCCTGGAGTTACTACTCAGACAATGAGCAGTTCTTC. Residues: CAWSYYSDNEQFF.

This rearrangement joins TRBV20-1 to TRBJ2-6; D is undetermined. CDR1 is DFQATT and CDR2 is SNEGSKA in the germline V gene (reference sequence). CDR3 length: 11 amino acids. The ends were cut back, 3 bases at V and 17 bases at J, with 14 bases in the middle. This chain's CDR3 is CSARPDSAMTF. DNA for the CDR3: TGCAGTGCTAGGCCCGACTCCGCCATGACTTTC.

In this sample, this clone turned up once. This chain uses TRBV30 with TRBJ1-1; weak D call: TRBD1 (6 bases). Trimming left V 2 bases short and J 9 bases short, with 16 bases between. CDR3 length: 13 amino acids. Germline assignment: CDR1 GTSNPN and CDR2 SVGIG (reference sequence). This chain's CDR3 is CAWSFPPGHKAFF. In DNA, the CDR3 is TGTGCCTGGAGTTTCCCGCCGGGACATAAAGCTTTCTTT. The variable domain in full, completed from reference TRBV30 and TRBJ1-1, reads SQTIHQWPATLVQPVGSPLSLECTVEGTSNPNLYWYRQAAGRGLQLLFYSVGIGQISSEVPQNLSASRPQDRQFILSSKKLLLSDSGFYLCAWSFPPGHKAFFGQGTRLTVV.

The chain has TRBV14 and TRBJ2-1; 7 bases align to TRBD1. The germline V gene has CDR1 SGHDN and CDR2 FVKESK. This CDR3 region has 17 residues. Unmatched junction bases numbered 7, after V lost 1 base and J lost 1 base. CDR3 region: CASSQASGTVSYNEQFF. The CDR3 nucleotides are TGTGCCAGCAGCCAAGCCTCCGGGACAGTGTCCTACAATGAGCAGTTCTTC.

The chain carries TRBV30 and TRBJ2-7; D is undetermined. Between the trimmed V and J ends, which lost 5 bases and 0 bases, there was a span of 8 bases. This CDR3 region has 12 residues. Germline CDR1 reads GTSNPN; CDR2 reads SVGIG (reference sequence). DNA for the CDR3: TGTGCCTGGGAGACGGGCTCCTACGAGCAGTACTTC. Translation gives CAWETGSYEQYF.

The rearrangement uses TRBV19 and TRBJ1-1, with TRBD1 identical over 9 bases. This CDR3 is built from 13 residues. The germline V gene encodes CDR1 LNHDA and CDR2 SQIVND (reference sequence). Trimming at V came to 8 bases and at J to 2 bases, leaving 3 bases not matched to a gene. Written as DNA, the CDR3 is TGTGCCAGTTCGGACAGGGGAAACACTGAAGCTTTCTTT. Protein: CASSDRGNTEAFF.

This clone was seen more than once but under ten times. The J gene is TRBJ1-1, the V gene TRBV30, with TRBD1 as a possible D gene (5 bases). This CDR3 is built from 12 residues. The germline V gene has CDR1 GTSNPN and CDR2 SVGIG (reference sequence). Trimming took 2 bases from V and 9 from J, leaving 13 bases between them. CDR3 coding DNA: TGTGCCTGGAGTTCTCTAGGGGAAAAAGCTTTCTTT. Translated: CAWSSLGEKAFF.

The chain joins TRBV18 to TRBJ1-6; D is possibly TRBD1 (6 bases). Trimming pared 3 bases from V and 8 bases from J, leaving 26 bases between. Looked up from germline, CDR1 is KGHSH and CDR2 is LQKENI. CDR3 length: 19 residues. The CDR3, as DNA: TGTGCCAGCTCACCTCAGATATTACACCGGGACAAGAATTATTCACCCCTCCACTTT. Amino acids: CASSPQILHRDKNYSPLHF.

The chain employs TRBV7-9 and TRBJ2-5; 11 bases fit TRBD2. The CDR3 consists of 16 residues. Per germline, CDR1 SEHNR and CDR2 FQNEAQ (reference sequence). V lost 5 bases to trimming and J lost 2 bases; unmatched junction nucleotides: 7. CDR3 residues: CASSPVSGGVQETQYF. The DNA of the CDR3 is TGTGCCAGCAGCCCCGTTAGCGGGGGGGTACAAGAGACCCAGTACTTC.

This chain uses TRBV4-3 with TRBJ2-3; 8 bases are a match to TRBD2. Looked up from germline, CDR1 is LGHNA and CDR2 is YSLEER. The junction had 1 base not matched to a gene; V was cut back by 1 base and J by 1 base. This CDR3 region has 15 residues. The DNA for the CDR3 is TGCGCCAGCAGCCAAGTAGCGGGACGCACAGATACGCAGTATTTT. Translated, it gives CASSQVAGRTDTQYF.

The chain combines TRBV11-2 with TRBJ2-1; 11 nucleotides line up with TRBD2. The CDR3 is 15 amino acids. The J segment lost 6 bases and the V segment lost 5 bases, leaving 6 bases of the junction unmatched. Germline assignment: CDR1 SGHAT and CDR2 FQNNGV. This CDR3 is CASSRVAGGGNEQFF. Here the CDR3 DNA reads TGTGCCAGCAGCCGCGTAGCGGGAGGGGGCAATGAGCAGTTCTTC.

This clone has a handful of counts. This sequence joins TRBV5-1 and TRBJ2-7, with 7 nucleotides matching TRBD2. In germline, CDR1 is SGHRS, CDR2 YFSETQ. The CDR3 is 15 amino acids. J lost 6 bases, V lost 4 bases, and 13 bases had no gene match. The CDR3 region has the DNA TGCGCCAGCAGCCTCGGGGGGAGGGCTGGTGGCGAGCAGTACTTC. Amino acids: CASSLGGRAGGEQYF.

Only a few counts were recorded for this clone. The V gene is TRBV28, the J gene TRBJ1-1, with D unclear. Trimming took off 4 bases at V and 8 bases at J, with 14 bases between the two ends. Germline V gene lookup returns CDR1 MDHEN and CDR2 SYDVKM. The length of the CDR3 is 13 residues. CDR3 nucleotides: TGTGCCAGCAGTTCCGGACCGCTGCCCGAAGCTTTCTTT. Its protein product is CASSSGPLPEAFF.

The rearrangement joins TRBV14 to TRBJ2-1; D gene unclear. The germline V gene has CDR1 SGHDN and CDR2 FVKESK. V was pared by 1 base and J by 12 bases, with 13 bases between. The CDR3 sequence is 13 residues long. The CDR3 coding sequence is TGTGCCAGCAGCCAAGGGCTCACGGGCGGGCAGTTCTTC. Protein: CASSQGLTGGQFF.